These T cell receptor beta chains were read from a single sample in a study of cytomegalovirus exposure and HLA in healthy donors. Data came from immunoSEQ multiplex PCR; TCRdb stores just in-frame clones and leaves some out. Of about 130,000 clones listed, over 60% are singletons. The sequenced sample was PBMCs. These receptor sequences come from a man between 18 and 35 years old in good health and CMV-seronegative. Each CDR3 is given with its conserved first and last residue. The order of the fields is D gene, V gene, J gene, clone size, CDR3 DNA, CDR3 protein. The D gene is left open where the match is weak. Rows give clone size only sometimes, using once, few, many, or a class for an expanded clone.

d_gene: TRBD2
v_gene: TRBV28
j_gene: TRBJ2-3
abundance: .
CDR3nt: TGTGCCAGCAGTTTACTACTAGCGGGAGGAGGCACAGATACGCAGTATTTT
CDR3aa: CASSLLLAGGGTDTQYF

d_gene: .
v_gene: TRBV6-5
j_gene: TRBJ1-1
abundance: .
CDR3nt: TGTGCCAGCAGTTACGAGGTGAACACTGAAGCTTTCTTT
CDR3aa: CASSYEVNTEAFF

d_gene: TRBD1
v_gene: TRBV7-3
j_gene: TRBJ2-2
abundance: .
CDR3nt: TGTGCCAGCAAACGGACAGGGGGCGTCGGGGAGCTGTTTTTT
CDR3aa: CASKRTGGVGELFF

d_gene: TRBD1
v_gene: TRBV27
j_gene: TRBJ1-1
abundance: .
CDR3nt: TGTGCCAGCAGTTTGCTCGGACAGGGGGCAGGCACTGAAGCTTTCTTT
CDR3aa: CASSLLGQGAGTEAFF

d_gene: TRBD1
v_gene: TRBV5-1
j_gene: TRBJ1-1
abundance: .
CDR3nt: TGCGCCAGCAGCGGGACAGGGGGGAACACTGAAGCTTTCTTT
CDR3aa: CASSGTGGNTEAFF

d_gene: TRBD2
v_gene: TRBV28
j_gene: TRBJ2-1
abundance: .
CDR3nt: TGTGCCAGCAGTTCCCCCGGAGCGGGACTAACAAATGAGCAGTTCTTC
CDR3aa: CASSSPGAGLTNEQFF

d_gene: .
v_gene: TRBV15
j_gene: TRBJ1-6
abundance: .
CDR3nt: TGTGCCACCAGTAAATACAGCACTTTCTCACCCCTCCACTTT
CDR3aa: CATSKYSTFSPLHF

d_gene: .
v_gene: TRBV4-1
j_gene: TRBJ1-5
abundance: .
CDR3nt: TGCGCCAGCAGGATCAACCTAGAGGGCAATCAGCCCCAGCATTTT
CDR3aa: CASRINLEGNQPQHF

d_gene: TRBD1
v_gene: TRBV11-2
j_gene: TRBJ1-4
abundance: .
CDR3nt: TGTGCCAGCAGCTGGGGACAGGGAGAAGAAAAACTGTTTTTT
CDR3aa: CASSWGQGEEKLFF

d_gene: .
v_gene: TRBV21-1
j_gene: TRBJ2-7
abundance: .
CDR3nt: TGTGCCAGCAGCAGAGAACAACAGGGGGAAAACTACGAGCAGTACTTC
CDR3aa: CASSREQQGENYEQYF

d_gene: .
v_gene: TRBV10-3
j_gene: TRBJ1-5
abundance: .
CDR3nt: TGTGCCACACAGGTGCCGAATCAGCCCCAGCATTTT
CDR3aa: CATQVPNQPQHF

d_gene: .
v_gene: TRBV6-5
j_gene: TRBJ1-2
abundance: once
CDR3nt: TGTGCCAGCACCAGGGGCCGATATAACTATGGCTACACCTTC
CDR3aa: CASTRGRYNYGYTF

d_gene: .
v_gene: TRBV4-1
j_gene: TRBJ2-5
abundance: .
CDR3nt: TGCGCCAGCAGTCCGACAGACGCCGCACAAGAGACCCAGTACTTC
CDR3aa: CASSPTDAAQETQYF

d_gene: TRBD1
v_gene: TRBV30
j_gene: TRBJ1-1
abundance: .
CDR3nt: TGTGCCTGGAGTGTTGACAGGGTGAACACTGAAGCTTTCTTT
CDR3aa: CAWSVDRVNTEAFF

d_gene: TRBD2
v_gene: TRBV7-3
j_gene: TRBJ2-3
abundance: .
CDR3nt: TGTGCCAGCAGCTTAACGCTGACTAGCGGCACAGATACGCAGTATTTT
CDR3aa: CASSLTLTSGTDTQYF

d_gene: .
v_gene: TRBV28
j_gene: TRBJ1-5
abundance: .
CDR3nt: TGTGCCAGCAGCAGACCTAGAAGTAGGCAGCCCCAGCATTTT
CDR3aa: CASSRPRSRQPQHF

d_gene: TRBD1
v_gene: TRBV28
j_gene: TRBJ1-5
abundance: few
CDR3nt: TGTGCCAGCAGGGTCCCGGGACAGGGGTTCAGGGGACAGCCCCAGCATTTT
CDR3aa: CASRVPGQGFRGQPQHF

d_gene: .
v_gene: TRBV30
j_gene: TRBJ1-2
abundance: .
CDR3nt: TGTGCCTGGAGGGCACCAAATCAGGGTGCCTATGGCTACACCTTC
CDR3aa: CAWRAPNQGAYGYTF

d_gene: TRBD1
v_gene: TRBV28
j_gene: TRBJ1-2
abundance: few
CDR3nt: TGTGCCAGCAGTCAAGGGACAGGGGCGTCCATATATGGCTACACCTTC
CDR3aa: CASSQGTGASIYGYTF

d_gene: TRBD1
v_gene: TRBV6-6
j_gene: TRBJ1-2
abundance: .
CDR3nt: TGTGCCAGCAGTTTCGACAGGGAGAACTATGGCTACACCTTC
CDR3aa: CASSFDRENYGYTF

d_gene: .
v_gene: TRBV9
j_gene: TRBJ1-1
abundance: .
CDR3nt: TGTGCCAGCAGCGTATCTGGCCGTACTGAAGCTTTCTTT
CDR3aa: CASSVSGRTEAFF

d_gene: .
v_gene: TRBV6-6
j_gene: TRBJ2-1
abundance: .
CDR3nt: TGTGCCAGCAGTTACACTCTCGACAGATACAATGAGCAGTTCTTC
CDR3aa: CASSYTLDRYNEQFF

d_gene: TRBD2
v_gene: TRBV10-2
j_gene: TRBJ2-7
abundance: .
CDR3nt: TGCGCCAGCCGGCGGACTAGCGAGAGGGCTGAGCAGTACTTC
CDR3aa: CASRRTSERAEQYF

d_gene: .
v_gene: TRBV7-9
j_gene: TRBJ2-5
abundance: .
CDR3nt: TGTGCCAGCAGCTTAATGTCTAGTAAAGAGACCCAGTACTTC
CDR3aa: CASSLMSSKETQYF

d_gene: TRBD2
v_gene: TRBV7-9
j_gene: TRBJ2-3
abundance: .
CDR3nt: TGTGCCAGCAGCCCGACGGAGGGACTAGCTTCAGATACGCAGTATTTT
CDR3aa: CASSPTEGLASDTQYF

d_gene: .
v_gene: TRBV5-1
j_gene: TRBJ2-7
abundance: .
CDR3nt: TGCGCCAGCAGCTATACAGGAGAAGACTACGAGCAGTACTTC
CDR3aa: CASSYTGEDYEQYF

d_gene: .
v_gene: TRBV30
j_gene: TRBJ2-7
abundance: .
CDR3nt: TGTGCCTGGACCAGCACTGGGACACCTGCTAGACGCAAGCAGTACTTC
CDR3aa: CAWTSTGTPARRKQYF

d_gene: .
v_gene: TRBV6-5
j_gene: TRBJ2-7
abundance: .
CDR3nt: TGTGCCAGCAGACAAGGACAAAAGTTCTATTACGAGCAGTACTTC
CDR3aa: CASRQGQKFYYEQYF

d_gene: TRBD2
v_gene: TRBV7-3
j_gene: TRBJ2-1
abundance: .
CDR3nt: TGTGCCAGCAGCTTAAGGGGTTCGATGGGACTAGCGGCCTCCTACAATGAGCAGTTCTTC
CDR3aa: CASSLRGSMGLAASYNEQFF

d_gene: .
v_gene: TRBV6-6
j_gene: TRBJ2-7
abundance: .
CDR3nt: TGTGCCAGCAGACTAGACAAGTACGAGCAGTACTTC
CDR3aa: CASRLDKYEQYF

d_gene: .
v_gene: TRBV2
j_gene: TRBJ2-1
abundance: .
CDR3nt: TGTGCCAGCAGGGCTTACAATGAGCAGTTCTTC
CDR3aa: CASRAYNEQFF

d_gene: TRBD1
v_gene: TRBV10-3
j_gene: TRBJ2-7
abundance: .
CDR3nt: TGTGCCATCAGTGAAGAGGACAGGGAATACGAGCAGTACTTC
CDR3aa: CAISEEDREYEQYF

d_gene: TRBD2
v_gene: TRBV5-1
j_gene: TRBJ2-1
abundance: .
CDR3nt: TGCGCCAGCAGAGGGACTAGCGGCAACAATGAGCAGTTCTTC
CDR3aa: CASRGTSGNNEQFF

d_gene: TRBD2
v_gene: TRBV19
j_gene: TRBJ2-1
abundance: few
CDR3nt: TGTGCCAGTAATCCTAGCGGGAGCTCCTACAATGAGCAGTTCTTC
CDR3aa: CASNPSGSSYNEQFF

d_gene: .
v_gene: TRBV7-2
j_gene: TRBJ1-5
abundance: few
CDR3nt: TGTGCCAGCAGCCCAGGGGTGGTGAGGCCCCAGCATTTT
CDR3aa: CASSPGVVRPQHF

d_gene: TRBD1
v_gene: TRBV7-9
j_gene: TRBJ1-5
abundance: .
CDR3nt: TGTGCCAGCAGCTTAGCAGGGGGCAACAATCAGCCCCAGCATTTT
CDR3aa: CASSLAGGNNQPQHF

d_gene: TRBD1
v_gene: TRBV19
j_gene: TRBJ1-5
abundance: .
CDR3nt: TGTGCCAGTAGTAGAAAACAGGGGTTAGGCAATCAGCCCCAGCATTTT
CDR3aa: CASSRKQGLGNQPQHF

d_gene: .
v_gene: TRBV19
j_gene: TRBJ1-5
abundance: .
CDR3nt: TGTGCCAGTAGTATAGATGACCGGGGGGCCCAGCATTTT
CDR3aa: CASSIDDRGAQHF

d_gene: .
v_gene: TRBV7-3
j_gene: TRBJ2-5
abundance: .
CDR3nt: TGTGCCAGCAGCTTATTTCCCCGAGAGACCCAGTACTTC
CDR3aa: CASSLFPRETQYF

d_gene: TRBD2
v_gene: TRBV5-6
j_gene: TRBJ2-1
abundance: .
CDR3nt: TGTGCCAGCAGCCTGAATAGCGGGAGGGCCATTTTCTTC
CDR3aa: CASSLNSGRAIFF

d_gene: .
v_gene: TRBV29-1
j_gene: TRBJ2-4
abundance: .
CDR3nt: TGCAGCGTTGAAAGAGACGGGGGAAACATTCAGTACTTC
CDR3aa: CSVERDGGNIQYF

d_gene: TRBD1
v_gene: TRBV28
j_gene: TRBJ2-7
abundance: once
CDR3nt: TGTGCCAGCAGTTTTAGGGGACAGGCGGCCTACGAGCAGTACTTC
CDR3aa: CASSFRGQAAYEQYF

d_gene: .
v_gene: TRBV19
j_gene: TRBJ1-2
abundance: once
CDR3nt: TGTGCCAGTAGTATCCTTAACTATGGCTACACCTTC
CDR3aa: CASSILNYGYTF

d_gene: .
v_gene: TRBV7-7
j_gene: TRBJ2-5
abundance: .
CDR3nt: TGTGCCAGCGGGGCTGATCAAGAGACCCAGTACTTC
CDR3aa: CASGADQETQYF

d_gene: .
v_gene: TRBV29-1
j_gene: TRBJ2-1
abundance: .
CDR3nt: TGCAGCGTTGAAGGCTCCACAGCCTCCTACAATGAGCAGTTCTTC
CDR3aa: CSVEGSTASYNEQFF

d_gene: .
v_gene: TRBV5-1
j_gene: TRBJ2-7
abundance: .
CDR3nt: TGCGCCAGCAGCGACACAGGGAACGAGCAGTACTTC
CDR3aa: CASSDTGNEQYF

d_gene: TRBD1
v_gene: TRBV5-5
j_gene: TRBJ2-5
abundance: once
CDR3nt: TGTGCCAGCAGAGGTGGACAGGGGCGAGAGACCCAGTACTTC
CDR3aa: CASRGGQGRETQYF

d_gene: TRBD1
v_gene: TRBV9
j_gene: TRBJ1-2
abundance: .
CDR3nt: TGTGCCAGCAGCGTATCTCCCGGGACAGGGGGTGGCTACACCTTC
CDR3aa: CASSVSPGTGGGYTF

d_gene: .
v_gene: TRBV7-2
j_gene: TRBJ1-5
abundance: once
CDR3nt: TGTGCCAGCAGCTTAAGGGGCCCTTTGAATCAGCCCCAGCATTTT
CDR3aa: CASSLRGPLNQPQHF